These 18 T cell receptor beta chains came from one sample sequenced in a study of blood T cell repertoires in COVID-19. Profiling relied on immunoSEQ multiplex PCR, and the TCRdb table lists in-frame clones only, not all of them. The data contain over 150,000 clones, just under 90% of them seen just once; the ten biggest clones take up roughly 0.9%. The sample comprised peripheral blood. The receptors shown here come from a woman between 18 and 29 years old who had recovered from COVID-19.

The V gene is TRBV19, the J gene TRBJ1-1; maybe TRBD1 (5 bases). V lost 3 bases and J 3 bases, leaving 8 bases between the germline ends. The V gene's germline CDR1 is LNHDA and CDR2 SQIVND (reference sequence). CDR3 length equals 13 residues. The CDR3 loop is CASSIWGDTEAFF. DNA of the CDR3: TGTGCCAGTAGTATTTGGGGGGACACTGAAGCTTTCTTT.

The chain recombines TRBV9 with TRBJ1-4; D possibly corresponds to TRBD1 (6 bases). The length of the CDR3 is 15 residues. The germline V and J ends were trimmed by 0 bases and 7 bases, with 13 bases remaining between them. Germline assignment: CDR1 SGDLS and CDR2 YYNGEE. The DNA for the CDR3 is TGTGCCAGCAGCGTAGTTGGGGGCGCGGGTGAAAAACTGTTTTTT. This gives the protein CASSVVGGAGEKLFF.

The chain combines TRBV5-4 with TRBJ1-5; 7 nucleotides match TRBD1. Trimming cost V 8 bases and J 5 bases; bases outside gene matches: 22. The CDR3 is 18 residues long. Germline V lookup: CDR1 SGHNT, CDR2 YYREEE (reference sequence). This CDR3 is CARDSLLDRVRVDQPQHF. CDR3 sequence (DNA): TGTGCCAGAGACAGCTTGCTAGACAGGGTTAGAGTCGATCAGCCCCAGCATTTT.

This sequence joins TRBV6-5 and TRBJ1-4; no firm D call. In germline, CDR1 is MNHEY, CDR2 SVGAGI. With 2 bases removed from V and 9 bases from J, the gap between germline ends came to 4 bases. The CDR3 length is 11 residues. The CDR3 loop is CASSYGQKLFF. The CDR3 region has the DNA TGTGCCAGCAGTTACGGGCAAAAACTGTTTTTT.

The V and J genes are TRBV5-4 and TRBJ1-6; 12 bases are shared with TRBD1. CDR1 is SGHNT, CDR2 YYREEE, per germline (reference sequence). The CDR3 has 18 residues. V dropped 5 bases and J dropped 5; count of bases not matched to a gene: 11. CDR3 sequence reads: CASRRGTGGRYDNSPLHF. DNA of the CDR3: TGTGCCAGCAGACGGGGGACAGGGGGCAGATACGATAATTCACCCCTCCACTTT.

The chain uses TRBV27 and TRBJ1-5; 8 nucleotides line up with TRBD1. Germline CDR1 reads MNHEY; CDR2 reads SMNVEV (reference sequence). The CDR3 runs to 16 residues. After removal of 2 bases from V and 7 bases from J, the junction contained 10 bases not matched to a gene. Here the CDR3 reads CASSLIATGARQPQHF. CDR3 in DNA: TGTGCCAGCAGTTTAATTGCGACAGGGGCTCGGCAGCCCCAGCATTTT.

This clone was found once. J is TRBJ1-4 and V is TRBV7-8; a possible D gene is TRBD1 (6 bases). This CDR3 region has 14 residues. V was cut by 4 bases and J by 5 bases, with 11 bases left in between. The V gene's germline CDR1 is SGHVS and CDR2 FQNEAQ. CDR3 sequence reads: CASSYRQGNEKLFF. CDR3 nucleotide sequence: TGTGCCAGCAGCTACCGGCAGGGGAATGAAAAACTGTTTTTT.

The chain combines TRBV4-3 with TRBJ1-1; D is ambiguous. The CDR3 length is 14 residues. Trimming pared 3 bases from V and 4 bases from J, leaving 12 bases between. The germline CDR1 and CDR2 sequences are LGHNA and YSLEER. The CDR3 bases are TGCGCCAGCAGCCATTCCTCGTGGCCCACTGAAGCTTTCTTT. This sequence encodes CASSHSSWPTEAFF.

The chain combines TRBV18 with TRBJ2-5; D might be TRBD1 (5 bases). The germline V gene encodes CDR1 KGHSH and CDR2 LQKENI. With 1 base removed from V and 2 bases from J, the gap between germline ends came to 5 bases. The CDR3 contains 13 residues. The CDR3 region has the DNA TGTGCCAGCTCACCACGACAGCAAGAGACCCAGTACTTC. Its translation: CASSPRQQETQYF.

V is TRBV5-1 and J is TRBJ2-7, with a possible D match to TRBD2 (7 bases). The length of the CDR3 is 15 residues. Per the germline V gene, CDR1 is SGHRS and CDR2 is YFSETQ. Between the trimmed V and J ends, which lost 7 bases and 3 bases, there was a span of 20 bases. In nucleotides, the CDR3 is TGCGCCAGCGCAGCGGAGGGGGGGGGATTCTACGAGCAGTACTTC. Protein sequence: CASAAEGGGFYEQYF.

The genes are TRBV7-9 and TRBJ2-1; D not certain. CDR1 SEHNR and CDR2 FQNEAQ come from the germline V gene (reference sequence). The CDR3 extends over 17 amino acids. Trimming took off 4 bases at V and 4 bases at J, with 20 bases between the two ends. CDR3 in DNA: TGTGCCAGCAGCTCTCGCCCCCGCCAACGGTCGTACAATGAGCAGTTCTTC. Its protein product is CASSSRPRQRSYNEQFF.

CDR3 DNA sequence: TGCGCCAGCAGCCAGGACAGGGGGCCTGATTCACCCCTCCACTTT. Its protein is CASSQDRGPDSPLHF. The chain recombines TRBV4-3 with TRBJ1-6; 11 bases align to TRBD1. The CDR3 is 15 amino acids. CDR1 LGHNA and CDR2 YSLEER come from the germline V gene. V was clipped by 3 bases and J by 8 bases; unmatched bases: 3.

The chain uses TRBV24-1 and TRBJ1-2; a weak D match, TRBD1 (5 bases). The CDR3 contains 13 residues. The germline V gene has CDR1 KGHDR and CDR2 SFDVKD. Trimming left V 7 bases short and J 2 bases short, with 10 bases between. CDR3 in DNA: TGTGCCACCAGGGACACTGCAAACTATGGCTACACCTTC. It yields the protein CATRDTANYGYTF.

A single count supports this clone. The chain employs TRBV6-5 and TRBJ2-1, with 7 bases matching TRBD2. Germline V gene sequence: CDR1 MNHEY, CDR2 SVGAGI. V was pared by 2 bases and J by 8 bases, with 12 bases of the junction left unmatched. This CDR3 is 16 amino acids long. Here the CDR3 reads CASSYQPSGHSYEQFF. The CDR3 nucleotides are TGTGCCAGCAGTTACCAACCTAGCGGCCACAGCTATGAGCAGTTCTTC.

The chain recombines TRBV27 with TRBJ1-1; possible D gene TRBD1, 5 bases. Germline V gene lookup returns CDR1 MNHEY and CDR2 SMNVEV (reference sequence). Trimming cost V 5 bases and J 4 bases, with 17 bases left between them. This CDR3 has 15 amino acids. CDR3 sequence reads: CASSPGTAGGTEAFF. In DNA form, the CDR3 reads TGTGCCAGCAGTCCCGGGACTGCAGGCGGCACTGAAGCTTTCTTT.

This clone occurred once. The rearrangement links TRBV11-3 to TRBJ1-1; D remains unclear. The CDR3 is 14 residues long. Germline V gives CDR1 SGHNT, CDR2 YENEEA. The V and J ends lost 6 bases and 3 bases respectively, with 14 bases between them. CDR3 region: CASSAGLWDTEAFF. The CDR3 DNA sequence: TGTGCCAGCAGTGCCGGACTTTGGGACACTGAAGCTTTCTTT.

The chain carries TRBV5-5 and TRBJ2-3; 8 nucleotides line up with TRBD2. The CDR3 length is 15 residues. The V and J ends lost 1 base and 1 base, in that order; junction bases with no gene match: 2. Germline CDR1 and CDR2: SGHKS and YYEKEE (reference sequence). The CDR3 loop is CASSLQAGGTDTQYF. For the CDR3, the DNA is TGTGCCAGCAGCTTGCAAGCGGGGGGCACAGATACGCAGTATTTT.

This chain links TRBV2 with TRBJ1-2, with TRBD1 identical over 11 bases. The CDR3 has 14 amino acids. Germline V gene lookup returns CDR1 SNHLY and CDR2 FYNNEI. J lost 4 bases, V lost 8 bases, and 6 bases had no gene match. DNA of the CDR3: TGTGCCAGCGCCGGGACAGGGGGGGTCTATGGCTACACCTTC. Its protein is CASAGTGGVYGYTF.